Below are 25 T cell receptor beta chains sequenced from a single sample in a study of blood T cells in healthy people across ages. For the second PCR, which ran for about 7 to 11 cycles, a sample-barcoded 5' primer and a J-beta primer mix were used. TCRdb reprocessed the 5' RACE reads with MiXCR, giving one entry per CDR3 protein. The repertoire holds about 1.5 million distinct CDR3 sequences, with 42% as singletons. Sequenced: blood. These receptor sequences come from a young woman in good health.

The sample holds many counts of this clonotype. J is TRBJ2-5 and V is TRBV2, with D tentatively TRBD2 (6 bases). V lost 8 bases and J 4 bases, leaving 17 bases between the germline ends. The CDR3 has 14 residues. Germline loops: CDR1 SNHLY, CDR2 FYNNEI. The CDR3 region has the DNA TGTGCCAGCGGAGGGGTCTCGAGGGGAGAGACCCAGTACTTC. Translating gives CASGGVSRGETQYF.

The J gene is TRBJ2-4, the V gene TRBV27; TRBD2 aligns across 12 bases. Germline lookup yields CDR1 MNHEY and CDR2 SMNVEV (reference sequence). CDR3 length equals 18 residues. J gave up 0 bases and V 5 bases, and 8 bases lay outside the gene matches. The CDR3 DNA reads TGTGCCAGCAGTAGGACTAGCGGGGTGGAGCTAGCCAAAAACATTCAGTACTTC. Residues: CASSRTSGVELAKNIQYF.

The chain links TRBV20-1 to TRBJ2-7; 7 nucleotides align to TRBD1. Germline V CDR1 and CDR2: DFQATT, SNEGSKA (reference sequence). With 2 bases clipped from V and 0 bases from J, the junction kept 7 bases outside the gene matches. This CDR3 is 15 amino acids long. This CDR3 is CSARSEGAFSYEQYF. The CDR3, as DNA: TGCAGTGCTAGAAGTGAGGGGGCCTTCTCCTACGAGCAGTACTTC.

This clonotype was observed a single time. The CDR3 here is CASGNPPLHF. The CDR3 DNA follows: TGTGCCAGCGGAAACCCACCCCTCCACTTT. The chain links TRBV6-5 to TRBJ1-6; D unclear. Germline assignment: CDR1 MNHEY and CDR2 SVGAGI. The CDR3 runs 10 residues. The V and J ends lost 8 bases and 11 bases respectively, with 7 bases between them.

The chain recombines TRBV7-8 with TRBJ2-3; D gene ambiguous. CDR3 length equals 14 residues. Germline V CDR1 and CDR2: SGHVS, FQNEAQ. V was shortened by 8 bases and J by 4 bases, with 16 bases between the two germline ends. For the CDR3, the DNA is TGTGCCAGCGCGAGCTATCTTCCCTCAGATACGCAGTATTTT. This codes for CASASYLPSDTQYF.

Remarks on this clonotype: This clone may be a read error of a much larger clone one base away. The V gene is TRBV12-3 or TRBV12-4, the J gene TRBJ2-1, with 7 bases matching TRBD2. The length of the CDR3 is 14 residues. CDR3 loop: CAGSYGGGNQKQFF. CDR3 nucleotide sequence: TGTGCCGGCAGTTACGGCGGGGGAAATCAGAAGCAGTTCTTC.

The chain employs TRBV18 and TRBJ1-2; D unresolved. The CDR3 has 13 residues. Germline CDR1 KGHSH, CDR2 LQKENI. Trimming cost V 2 bases and J 7 bases, with 11 bases left between them. The CDR3 DNA reads TGTGCCAGCTCACCAGACCCCAGGAGTGGCTACACCTTC. The encoded protein is CASSPDPRSGYTF.

The chain couples TRBV28 to TRBJ2-5; the match to TRBD1 covers 7 bases. Trimming cost V 5 bases and J 4 bases; bases outside gene matches: 10. Germline V lookup: CDR1 MDHEN, CDR2 SYDVKM. The CDR3 length is 15 residues. The CDR3 is CASSPRGRGRETQYF. The CDR3 DNA reads TGTGCCAGCAGTCCAAGGGGCAGGGGGAGAGAGACCCAGTACTTC.

The V and J genes are TRBV28 and TRBJ1-1; D not resolved. Between the trimmed V and J ends, which lost 3 bases and 4 bases, there was a span of 15 bases. Per the germline V gene, CDR1 is MDHEN and CDR2 is SYDVKM. There are 15 residues in the CDR3. The CDR3 DNA reads as TGTGCCAGCAGTTTTTCTCCTATCCGCCTCACTGAAGCTTTCTTT. Translated, it gives CASSFSPIRLTEAFF.

Points on this clonotype: Its ends do not fully match the called genes, so a read error is possible. The chain couples TRBV6-5 to TRBJ2-3, with D perhaps given as TRBD1 or TRBD2 (5 bases each). The CDR3 length is 14 residues. Germline V gene lookup returns CDR1 MNHEY and CDR2 SVGAGI. The CDR3 sequence is CASSPGRGTGTQYF. The CDR3 DNA is TGTGCCAGCAGCCCGGGGCGAGGCACAGGTACGCAGTATTTT.

The rearrangement links TRBV20-1 to TRBJ2-7; weak D call: TRBD2 (6 bases). This CDR3 comprises 16 residues. Germline values: CDR1 DFQATT, CDR2 SNEGSKA (reference sequence). Trimming took 4 bases from V and 0 from J, leaving 19 bases between them. CDR3 in amino acids: CSATPGLSPSSYEQYF. The CDR3 coding sequence is TGCAGTGCTACTCCGGGACTTTCCCCGAGCTCCTACGAGCAGTACTTC.

The gene calls are TRBV20-1 and TRBJ1-2, with 8 nucleotides matching TRBD1. Germline lookup yields CDR1 DFQATT and CDR2 SNEGSKA (reference sequence). The CDR3 contains 16 residues. V shed 3 bases, J shed 8 bases, and the junction held 17 bases outside the gene matches. The CDR3: CSASPSDVRTGKGYTF. The CDR3 coding sequence is TGCAGTGCTAGTCCCTCGGATGTGAGGACAGGGAAAGGCTACACCTTC.

This rearrangement joins TRBV20-1 to TRBJ1-2; 7 positions match TRBD1. V shed 5 bases, J shed 4 bases, and the junction held 7 bases outside the gene matches. CDR3 length: 13 amino acids. CDR1 DFQATT and CDR2 SNEGSKA come from the germline V gene (reference sequence). The CDR3 sequence: CSAQGGGVYGYTF. In nucleotides, the CDR3 is TGCAGTGCTCAGGGGGGGGGAGTCTATGGCTACACCTTC.

V and J are TRBV9 and TRBJ2-3; possible D gene TRBD2, 6 bases. Germline loops: CDR1 SGDLS, CDR2 YYNGEE. The length of the CDR3 is 17 residues. V lost 4 bases to trimming and J lost 6 bases, with 24 bases between them. The chain's CDR3 is CASSPTGARYEGDTQYF. In DNA form, the CDR3 reads TGTGCCAGCAGCCCAACGGGAGCTAGGTATGAGGGGGATACGCAGTATTTT.

J is TRBJ2-1 and V is TRBV6-5, with 7 bases lining up with TRBD1. Germline V gives CDR1 MNHEY, CDR2 SVGAGI. V lost 6 bases and J lost 5; bases outside the gene matches: 10. The CDR3 consists of 15 residues. This chain's CDR3 is CASSPDRLGDNEQFF. The CDR3 DNA reads TGTGCCAGCAGCCCGGACAGGCTAGGGGACAATGAGCAGTTCTTC.

The rearrangement joins TRBV7-2 to TRBJ2-7; TRBD2 matches at 13 bases. Germline V gene data show CDR1 as SGHTA and CDR2 as FQGNSA. This CDR3 comprises 16 residues. After removal of 0 bases from V and 6 bases from J, the junction contained 5 bases not matched to a gene. The DNA of the CDR3 is TGTGCCAGCAGCTTAGCTACTAGCGGGAGGGCCTCCGAGCAGTACTTC. Translated, it gives CASSLATSGRASEQYF.

This clonotype was seen repeatedly, ten times or more. Germline is not matched at one junction end, which may reflect a read error. The genes are TRBV10-2 and TRBJ2-7, with TRBD2 matching over 12 bases. Germline V gives CDR1 WSHSY, CDR2 SAAADI. The length of the CDR3 is 14 residues. The DNA for the CDR3 is TGTGCCAGCAGTACTAGCGGGGGGACCTACGAGCAGTACTTC. Residues: CASSTSGGTYEQYF.

This clonotype was observed a few times. The CDR3 nucleotides read TGTGCCAGCAGCCTATTTCCGGGGACTTACGAGCAGTACTTC. It yields the protein CASSLFPGTYEQYF. This chain uses TRBV27 with TRBJ2-4, with D possibly matching TRBD2 (6 bases). The end of the DNA fits TRBJ2-7 better, so the J call may be wrong. CDR1 is MNHEY and CDR2 is SMNVEV in the germline V gene (reference sequence). The CDR3 length is 14 residues.

This clonotype has more than one count but fewer than ten. The rearrangement uses TRBV28 and TRBJ2-3; no clear D. In germline, CDR1 is MDHEN, CDR2 SYDVKM. The germline V and J ends were trimmed by 6 bases and 14 bases, with 18 bases remaining between them. This CDR3 is built from 12 residues. The CDR3 DNA reads as TGTGCCAGCAGCCCTAACTATAACTTATGGTATTTT. As protein: CASSPNYNLWYF.

The chain has TRBV7-9 and TRBJ1-4; no definite D call. V lost 5 bases to trimming and J lost 10 bases, with 17 bases between them. Germline V lookup: CDR1 SEHNR, CDR2 FQNEAQ (reference sequence). This CDR3 has 14 amino acids. CDR3 in amino acids: CASSDDTGNGKLFF. CDR3 DNA: TGTGCCAGCAGCGACGACACGGGCAACGGAAAACTGTTTTTT.

This clonotype was counted a few times. The chain recombines TRBV7-2 with TRBJ2-2; D not certain. The CDR3 sequence is 14 residues long. Trimming shortened V by 1 base and J by 8 bases, and 11 bases separated the two germline ends. In germline, CDR1 is SGHTA, CDR2 FQGNSA. DNA of the CDR3: TGTGCCAGCAGCTTAGAGTGGTCCCCTGGGGAGCTGTTTTTT. Amino acids: CASSLEWSPGELFF.

The DNA for the CDR3 is TGTGCCAGCAGCCCCGGACTAGCGGCGACAACTAATGAGCAGTTCTTC. Protein sequence: CASSPGLAATTNEQFF. The chain recombines TRBV2 with TRBJ2-1; 10 bases line up with TRBD2. Germline V gene sequence: CDR1 SNHLY, CDR2 FYNNEI. The junction had 12 bases not matched to a gene; V was cut back by 6 bases and J by 7 bases. This CDR3 is 16 amino acids long.

The CDR3 sequence is CASSLEGGDIQYF. The DNA of the CDR3 is TGCGCCAGCAGCTTGGAAGGGGGTGACATTCAGTACTTC. The chain links TRBV5-1 to TRBJ2-4; D is possibly TRBD1 (6 bases). Trimming cost V 0 bases and J 8 bases, with 9 bases left between them. There are 13 residues in the CDR3. From germline, CDR1 is SGHRS and CDR2 YFSETQ.

The CDR3 is CASSYSLTGIHEQYF. The DNA for the CDR3 is TGTGCCAGCAGTTACTCGTTGACAGGGATCCACGAGCAGTACTTC. The genes are TRBV6-2 or TRBV6-3 and TRBJ2-5, with TRBD1 matching 7 bases. TRBJ2-7 matches the DNA end more closely, so the J call is doubtful. The CDR3 is made up of 15 amino acids. The germline gives CDR1 MNHEY, CDR2 SVGEGT.

This clonotype was seen ten or more times. The chain is built from TRBV4-2 and TRBJ2-3; no definite D call. V was pared by 0 bases and J by 0 bases, with 10 bases between. The germline CDR1 and CDR2 sequences are LGHNA and YNFKEQ. The CDR3 is 16 amino acids. The CDR3 DNA follows: TGTGCCAGCAGCCAAGAATATGGCGGTAGCACAGATACGCAGTATTTT. Residues: CASSQEYGGSTDTQYF.